This T cell receptor (beta chain) was captured in a study of blood T cell repertoires in COVID-19. As for the study in general: Acute-phase and convalescent COVID-19 samples originated in the United States, Italy and Spain. Sources were T cells, B-cell-depleted T cells, or PBMCs; the material itself was cDNA or gDNA.

In the study's own analysis: Reference gene primer amplification yielded estimated nucleated cell counts. TCRdb's table, derived via immunoSEQ multiplex PCR, lists solely in-frame clones and lacks some. V and J calls and clone size are those listed in that table; D and trimming were worked out from the DNA. Among 32,000 or so clones, 85% to 90% were seen once, and the ten largest hold around 6.5%. Germline V gene sequence: CDR1 SGHAT, CDR2 FQNNGV. V lost 1 base, J lost 2 bases, and 4 bases stayed unmatched. This CDR3 has 16 amino acids. This sequence was found in a human donor in a cohort sampled during active COVID-19. The chain uses TRBV11-2 and TRBJ1-2; 10 bases fit TRBD1. Specimen: peripheral blood. CDR3: CASSLAQGQGNYGYTF. The CDR3 coding sequence is TGTGCCAGCAGCTTAGCTCAGGGACAGGGGAACTATGGCTACACCTTC. Together with reference TRBV11-2 and TRBJ1-2, the CDR3 gives the full variable domain: EAGVAQSPRYKIIEKRQSVAFWCNPISGHATLYWYQQILGQGPKLLIQFQNNGVVDDSQLPKDRFSAERLKGVDSTLKIQPAKLEDSAVYLCASSLAQGQGNYGYTFGSGTRLTVV.